This T cell receptor (beta chain) was sequenced during a study of blood T cells in healthy people across ages. Alongside a J-beta primer mix, a sample-barcoded 5' primer served in a second PCR lasting about 7 to 12 cycles. Every single cDNA molecule received a tag from a template-switch adaptor with 12 random nucleotides. TCRdb used MiXCR to reprocess the 5' RACE reads, holding one entry per CDR3 protein. The sample has 650,000 to 800,000 distinct CDR3 sequences; roughly 44% are singletons. The CDR3 length is 18 residues. Trimming left V 2 bases short and J 9 bases short, with 26 bases between. The sequence was collected from a man aged 55 to 69 in good health. Sequenced sample: blood. The chain links TRBV12-3 or TRBV12-4 to TRBJ2-1; D is perhaps TRBD2 (6 bases). The CDR3 spells CASSLRYGGPIKGREQFF. CDR3 DNA sequence: TGTGCCAGCAGTTTACGGTACGGGGGACCAATAAAGGGTCGTGAGCAGTTCTTC.